The rows below give T cell receptor beta chains drawn from one sample of a study of blood T cells in healthy people across ages. MiXCR was run by TCRdb on the 5' RACE reads, yielding one entry per CDR3 protein. This sample has over 1,500,000 distinct CDR3 sequences, with 49% found just once. Sequenced material: blood. Receptors originate from a woman aged 35 to 49 in good health. Each CDR3 is given with its conserved first and last residue. A D gene is named only where the DNA matches it firmly. Only some rows state a clone size, as once, few, many or a class for expanded clones.

v_gene	abundance	j_gene	d_gene	CDR3aa	CDR3nt
TRBV7-2	-	TRBJ1-5	-	CASSLRRPFEGNQPQHF	TGTGCCAGCAGCTTACGCCGACCCTTTGAGGGCAATCAGCCCCAGCATTTT
TRBV29-1	-	TRBJ2-1	TRBD1	CSVARTGDRRYNEQFF	TGCAGCGTTGCTAGGACAGGGGACAGAAGATACAATGAGCAGTTCTTC
TRBV5-1	-	TRBJ1-2	-	CASSLVAEAYGYTF	TGCGCCAGCAGCTTGGTGGCAGAAGCCTATGGCTACACCTTC
TRBV6-2/TRBV6-3	-	TRBJ2-7	TRBD1	CASSYRRQGGEQYF	TGTGCCAGCAGTTACCGGAGACAGGGCGGCGAGCAGTACTTC
TRBV19	few	TRBJ2-6	-	CASAPSGANVLTF	TGTGCCAGTGCCCCCTCTGGGGCCAACGTCCTGACTTTC
TRBV6-2/TRBV6-3	-	TRBJ2-3	TRBD2	CASSYASGGTGTQYF	TGTGCCAGCAGTTACGCTAGCGGGGGGACTGGTACGCAGTATTTT
TRBV18	few	TRBJ2-1	TRBD1	CASPTRQGRHNEQFF	TGTGCCAGCCCAACCCGACAGGGGAGACACAATGAGCAGTTCTTC
TRBV5-1	few	TRBJ2-3	-	CASSFTGLHTDTQYF	TGCGCCAGCAGCTTCACGGGCTTACACACAGATACGCAGTATTTT
TRBV7-7	-	TRBJ2-7	-	CASSAQEGVNEQYF	TGTGCTAGCAGCGCACAGGAAGGGGTAAACGAGCAGTACTTC
TRBV7-2	few	TRBJ2-5	-	CASSLVVPETQYF	TGTGCCAGCAGCTTAGTAGTTCCGGAGACCCAGTACTTC
TRBV5-5	-	TRBJ2-1	TRBD2	CASSLSGEFYNEQFF	TGTGCCAGCAGCCTTAGCGGGGAATTCTACAATGAGCAGTTCTTC
TRBV4-1	-	TRBJ1-1	-	CASSRSRTGHTNTEAFF	TGCGCCAGCAGCCGCTCCCGAACGGGACACACTAACACTGAAGCTTTCTTT
TRBV21-1	-	TRBJ2-3	-	CASSKGGREESTDTQYF	TGTGCCAGCAGCAAAGGGGGAAGGGAGGAGAGCACAGATACGCAGTATTTT
TRBV14	-	TRBJ2-4	-	CASSQAGVGNIQYF	TGTGCCAGCAGCCAAGCAGGGGTCGGAAACATTCAGTACTTC
TRBV4-3	-	TRBJ2-3	-	CASSQFDIKTDTQYF	TGCGCCAGCAGCCAGTTCGACATAAAAACAGATACGCAGTATTTT
TRBV7-9	-	TRBJ1-2	-	CASTRYGYTF	TGTGCCAGCACTCGGTATGGCTACACCTTC
TRBV20-1	-	TRBJ1-5	-	CSAKGGNQPQHF	TGCAGTGCTAAAGGAGGCAATCAGCCCCAGCATTTT
TRBV27	-	TRBJ2-3	-	CASSKGLAGADTQYF	TGTGCCAGCAGTAAGGGACTGGCAGGTGCAGATACGCAGTATTTT
TRBV11-1	once	TRBJ2-1	-	CASSLYQSPSYNEQFF	TGTGCCAGCAGCTTATATCAGAGCCCCTCCTACAATGAGCAGTTCTTC
TRBV28	few	TRBJ1-5	-	CASSPTLYSNQPQHF	TGTGCCAGCAGTCCAACCCTCTACAGCAATCAGCCCCAGCATTTT
TRBV27	few	TRBJ2-5	-	CASSSSTTGQETQYF	TGTGCCAGCAGTTCGTCTACTACGGGGCAAGAGACCCAGTACTTC
TRBV20-1	-	TRBJ2-1	TRBD2	CSARVTSGGNNEQFF	TGCAGTGCTAGAGTAACTAGCGGGGGGAACAATGAGCAGTTCTTC
TRBV4-2	-	TRBJ2-5	TRBD1	CASSQDRDSGQGWGETQYF	TGTGCCAGCAGCCAAGATAGAGATTCCGGACAGGGATGGGGAGAGACCCAGTACTTC
TRBV24-1	-	TRBJ2-1	-	CATSDRTFNNEQFF	TGTGCCACCAGTGACCGGACTTTTAACAATGAGCAGTTCTTC
TRBV10-1	few	TRBJ2-7	TRBD1	CASSDHSIRQGYYEQYF	TGCGCCAGCAGTGACCACTCTATTAGACAGGGGTATTACGAGCAGTACTTC
TRBV24-1	-	TRBJ2-1	TRBD1	CATSDWQGTGHNEQFF	TGTGCCACCAGTGATTGGCAAGGGACAGGACACAATGAGCAGTTCTTC
TRBV10-3	-	TRBJ2-5	-	CAISGGGRETQYF	TGTGCCATCAGTGGGGGGGGGCGAGAGACCCAGTACTTC
TRBV20-1	-	TRBJ1-2	TRBD1	CSAHPTTGAGDYGYTF	TGCAGTGCTCACCCCACAACAGGGGCGGGGGACTATGGCTACACCTTC
TRBV7-2	-	TRBJ2-1	TRBD2	CASRGLTIYNEQFF	TGTGCCAGCAGGGGACTAACAATCTACAATGAGCAGTTCTTC
TRBV21-1	-	TRBJ2-1	-	CASSKGDGTEGGNEQFF	TGTGCCAGCAGCAAAGGGGACGGGACAGAGGGAGGCAATGAGCAGTTCTTC
TRBV11-2	-	TRBJ2-6	-	CASSSGRAGANVLTF	TGTGCCAGCAGCTCTGGGCGGGCTGGGGCCAACGTCCTGACTTTC
TRBV29-1	-	TRBJ2-5	TRBD1	CSARPQGEETQYF	TGCAGCGCCCGACCTCAGGGGGAGGAGACCCAGTACTTC
TRBV5-1	-	TRBJ1-1	TRBD1	CASSFSRDRGEDTEAFF	TGCGCCAGCAGCTTTAGCCGGGACAGGGGGGAAGACACTGAAGCTTTCTTT
TRBV20-1	-	TRBJ2-5	TRBD2	CSVQRTSGGETQYF	TGCAGTGTTCAACGGACTAGCGGGGGAGAGACCCAGTACTTC
TRBV2	-	TRBJ2-1	-	CANQQGNEQFF	TGTGCCAACCAACAGGGAAATGAGCAGTTCTTC
TRBV9	-	TRBJ2-1	TRBD1	CASRGRPGQGAGNEQFF	TGTGCCAGCAGGGGACGGCCGGGACAGGGGGCCGGAAATGAGCAGTTCTTC
TRBV28	-	TRBJ2-3	-	CASTLGGPDTQYF	TGTGCCAGCACCCTGGGGGGCCCAGATACGCAGTATTTT
TRBV5-1	-	TRBJ2-6	-	CASSSPHGANVLTF	TGCGCCAGCAGCTCCCCCCACGGGGCCAACGTCCTGACTTTC
TRBV24-1	few	TRBJ2-6	TRBD1	CATQPGQGARVRANVLTF	TGTGCCACTCAGCCGGGACAGGGTGCCCGTGTTCGGGCCAACGTCCTGACTTTC
TRBV6-2/TRBV6-3	-	TRBJ2-3	-	CASSLGGILRGDTQYF	TGTGCCAGCAGTTTAGGGGGGATTCTCAGGGGAGATACGCAGTATTTT
TRBV7-3	-	TRBJ2-1	TRBD1	CASTDNRGNNEQFF	TGTGCCAGCACCGACAACAGGGGCAACAATGAGCAGTTCTTC
TRBV15	-	TRBJ1-1	TRBD1	CATSNTGQGRIRAEAFF	TGTGCCACCAGCAACACGGGACAGGGGAGGATTAGGGCTGAAGCTTTCTTT
TRBV25-1	-	TRBJ2-1	TRBD2	CASSESGLGYNEQFF	TGTGCCAGCAGTGAATCTGGACTAGGGTACAATGAGCAGTTCTTC
TRBV3-1	few	TRBJ2-1	-	CASSQDVGPYEQFF	TGTGCCAGCAGCCAAGACGTAGGGCCCTATGAGCAGTTCTTC
TRBV5-1	-	TRBJ2-3	-	CASSLGGRDIDTQYF	TGCGCCAGCAGCTTGGGTGGCAGGGATATAGATACGCAGTATTTT
TRBV4-1	few	TRBJ2-7	TRBD2	CASSKGLAGLAYEQYF	TGCGCCAGCAGCAAGGGACTAGCGGGGCTGGCCTACGAGCAGTACTTC
TRBV5-1	-	TRBJ2-3	TRBD1	CASRPGTGVPTDTQYF	TGCGCCAGCAGGCCCGGGACAGGGGTCCCCACAGATACGCAGTATTTT
TRBV21-1	-	TRBJ2-3	-	CASSKACSPLAGDHTDTQYF	TGTGCCAGCAGCAAAGCGTGCTCACCACTTGCGGGGGACCACACAGATACGCAGTATTTT
TRBV7-9	-	TRBJ2-4	-	CASSLIGQTEYF	TGTGCCAGCAGCTTGATAGGACAGACTGAGTACTTC
TRBV5-1	few	TRBJ2-1	TRBD2	CASSVGTSGGTNEQFF	TGCGCCAGCAGCGTCGGGACTAGCGGGGGGACCAATGAGCAGTTCTTC
TRBV7-9	few	TRBJ2-7	-	CASTGEGYEQYF	TGTGCCAGCACCGGTGAGGGCTACGAGCAGTACTTC
TRBV5-1	few	TRBJ1-2	TRBD1	CASSLETGMDYGYTF	TGCGCCAGCAGCTTGGAGACAGGGATGGACTATGGCTACACCTTC
TRBV11-2	-	TRBJ2-1	-	CASSLAGSHNEQFF	TGTGCCAGCAGCTTAGCGGGTTCCCACAATGAGCAGTTCTTC
TRBV3-1	once	TRBJ2-3	TRBD2	CASSPTDGGGDTQYF	TGTGCCAGCAGCCCAACAGATGGGGGGGGAGATACGCAGTATTTT
TRBV28	-	TRBJ2-3	TRBD2	CASQSGGKDTQYF	TGTGCCAGCCAGAGCGGGGGAAAAGATACGCAGTATTTT
TRBV7-2	few	TRBJ1-2	-	CASSLNRAGRDGYTF	TGTGCCAGCAGCTTAAATCGGGCAGGGAGAGATGGCTACACCTTC
TRBV5-1	-	TRBJ2-3	TRBD2	CASSLVLIREDFSTDTQYF	TGCGCCAGCAGCTTGGTACTTATACGGGAGGACTTTAGCACAGATACGCAGTATTTT